These T cell receptor beta chains were read from a single sample in a study of CD8 T cells in Susac syndrome. TCRdb analysed the immunoSEQ multiplex PCR reads with MiXCR anew, one entry per CDR3 protein. This sample has fewer than 350,000 distinct CDR3 sequences, with about 89% found just once. The sequenced sample consisted of CD8+ T cells from PBMCs. These receptors were taken from a human donor with multiple sclerosis. CDR3s leave out the opening cysteine and the closing phenylalanine or tryptophan. The order of the fields is D gene, V gene, J gene, CDR3 protein. A D gene is named only where the DNA matches it firmly.

>-|TRBV7-9|TRBJ2-7
ASSSRDNTYEQY
>TRBD2|TRBV7-3|TRBJ2-3
ASSTGTTGYIDTQY
>-|TRBV10-3|TRBJ2-7
AIKTKRSRVGEQY
>-|TRBV29-1|TRBJ1-2
SVSPRGYYT
>TRBD1|TRBV2|TRBJ2-7
ASIGQEGEQY
>-|TRBV7-9|TRBJ2-1
ASSFTGSSYNEQF
>TRBD2|TRBV2|TRBJ2-1
ASSPLAGLHNEQF
>TRBD2|TRBV24-1|TRBJ2-7
ATSDYASGAYEQY
>-|TRBV27|TRBJ2-1
ASSPGTSEQF
>TRBD1|TRBV4-1|TRBJ1-4
ASSQGQGDEKLF
>-|TRBV4-3|TRBJ2-3
ASSQGLGDWRGDTQY
>-|TRBV28|TRBJ1-2
ASKNRAPRVGYT
>-|TRBV28|TRBJ1-1
ASSAGPNTEAF
>-|TRBV7-9|TRBJ2-3
ASSSAVTRPTDTQY
>-|TRBV6-2/TRBV6-3|TRBJ1-3
ASQRGSSGNTIY
>-|TRBV6-2/TRBV6-3|TRBJ2-3
ASSYVRTDTQY
>TRBD2|TRBV29-1|TRBJ2-1
SVDPLAGPYNEQF
>-|TRBV9|TRBJ1-1
ASSGEWGTEAF
>-|TRBV29-1|TRBJ1-1
SVTGSHTEAF
>TRBD2|TRBV10-3|TRBJ2-3
AISGSTRGGAADTQY
>TRBD2|TRBV11-3|TRBJ2-3
ASSPLTSGLADTQY
>-|TRBV7-9|TRBJ2-2
ASSPRVQGSTGELF
>-|TRBV7-9|TRBJ2-7
ASSLEGINYEQY
>TRBD2|TRBV7-8|TRBJ2-3
ASSSPLAGGPPDTQY
>-|TRBV12-3/TRBV12-4|TRBJ2-7
ASSPRTRVYYEQY
>-|TRBV9|TRBJ2-1
ASSVDGTGYNEQF